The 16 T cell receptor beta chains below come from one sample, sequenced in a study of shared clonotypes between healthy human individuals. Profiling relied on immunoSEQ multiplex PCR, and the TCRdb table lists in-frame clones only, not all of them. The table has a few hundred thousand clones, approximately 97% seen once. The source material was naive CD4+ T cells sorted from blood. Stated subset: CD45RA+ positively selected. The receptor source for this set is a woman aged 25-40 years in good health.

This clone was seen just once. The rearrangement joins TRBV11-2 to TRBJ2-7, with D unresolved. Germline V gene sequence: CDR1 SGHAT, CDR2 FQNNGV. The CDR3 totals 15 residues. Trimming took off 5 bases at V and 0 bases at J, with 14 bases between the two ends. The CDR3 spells CASSRIGLDSYEQYF. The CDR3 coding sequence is TGTGCCAGCAGCCGTATTGGTCTGGACTCCTACGAGCAGTACTTC.

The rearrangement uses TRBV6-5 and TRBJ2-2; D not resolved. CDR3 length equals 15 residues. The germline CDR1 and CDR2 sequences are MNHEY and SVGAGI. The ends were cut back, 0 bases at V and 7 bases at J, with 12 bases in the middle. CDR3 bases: TGTGCCAGCAGTTACTCGTCAGGCGTCCACGGGGAGCTGTTTTTT. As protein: CASSYSSGVHGELFF.

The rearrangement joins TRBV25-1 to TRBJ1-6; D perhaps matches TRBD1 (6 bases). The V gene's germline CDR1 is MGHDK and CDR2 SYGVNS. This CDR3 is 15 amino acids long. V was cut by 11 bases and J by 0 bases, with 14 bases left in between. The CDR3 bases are TGTGCCGCTCAGGGGATGAGCTCCTATAATTCACCCCTCCACTTT. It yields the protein CAAQGMSSYNSPLHF.

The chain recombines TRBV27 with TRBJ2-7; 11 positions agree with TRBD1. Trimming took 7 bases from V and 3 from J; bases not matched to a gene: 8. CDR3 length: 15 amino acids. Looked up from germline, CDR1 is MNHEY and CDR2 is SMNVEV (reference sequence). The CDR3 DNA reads TGTGCCAGCAATTCCCGGGACAGGGGGGGCTACGAGCAGTACTTC. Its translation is CASNSRDRGGYEQYF.

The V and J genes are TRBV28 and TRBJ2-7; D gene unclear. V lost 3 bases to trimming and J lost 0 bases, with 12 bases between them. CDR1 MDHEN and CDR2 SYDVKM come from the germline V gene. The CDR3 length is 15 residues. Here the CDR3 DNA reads TGTGCCAGCAGTTTCCAGTGGGGAAGCTCCTACGAGCAGTACTTC. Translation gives CASSFQWGSSYEQYF.

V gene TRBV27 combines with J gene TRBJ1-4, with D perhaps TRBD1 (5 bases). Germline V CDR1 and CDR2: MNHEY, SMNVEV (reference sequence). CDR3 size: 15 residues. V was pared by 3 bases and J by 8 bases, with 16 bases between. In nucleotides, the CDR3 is TGTGCCAGCAGTTTCGTGGGGCCGAGTCCAGAAAAACTGTTTTTT. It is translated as CASSFVGPSPEKLFF.

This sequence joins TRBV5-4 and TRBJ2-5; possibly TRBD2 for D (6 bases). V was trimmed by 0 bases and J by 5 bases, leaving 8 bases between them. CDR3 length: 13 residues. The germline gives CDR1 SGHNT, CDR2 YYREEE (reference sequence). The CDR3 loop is CASSLDGGETQYF. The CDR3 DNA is TGTGCCAGCAGCTTGGATGGAGGGGAGACCCAGTACTTC. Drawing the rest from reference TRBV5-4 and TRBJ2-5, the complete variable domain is ETGVTQSPTHLIKTRGQQVTLRCSSQSGHNTVSWYQQALGQGPQFIFQYYREEENGRGNFPPRFSGLQFPNYSSELNVNALELDDSALYLCASSLDGGETQYFGPGTRLLVL.

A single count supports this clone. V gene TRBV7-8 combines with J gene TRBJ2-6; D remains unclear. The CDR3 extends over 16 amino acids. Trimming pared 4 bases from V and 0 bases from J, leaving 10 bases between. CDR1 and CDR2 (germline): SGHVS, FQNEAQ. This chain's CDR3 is CASSSTVSSGANVLTF. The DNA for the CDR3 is TGTGCCAGCAGCTCTACAGTTTCCTCTGGGGCCAACGTCCTGACTTTC. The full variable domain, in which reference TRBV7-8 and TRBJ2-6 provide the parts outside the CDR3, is GAGVSQSPRYKVAKRGQDVALRCDPISGHVSLFWYQQALGQGPEFLTYFQNEAQLDKSGLPSDRFFAERPEGSVSTLKIQRTQQEDSAVYLCASSSTVSSGANVLTFGAGSRLTVL.

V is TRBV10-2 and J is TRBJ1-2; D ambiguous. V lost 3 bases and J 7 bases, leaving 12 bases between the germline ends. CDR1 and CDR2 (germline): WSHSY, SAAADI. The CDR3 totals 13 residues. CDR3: CASSDGLGLGYTF. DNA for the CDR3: TGCGCCAGCAGTGACGGACTGGGCCTTGGCTACACCTTC.

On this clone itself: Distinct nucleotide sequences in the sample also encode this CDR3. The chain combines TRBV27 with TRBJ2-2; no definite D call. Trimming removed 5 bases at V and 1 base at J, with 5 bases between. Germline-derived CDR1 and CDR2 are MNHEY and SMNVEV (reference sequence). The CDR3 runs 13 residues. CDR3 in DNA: TGTGCCAGCAGTCTACTGAACACCGGGGAGCTGTTTTTT. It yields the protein CASSLLNTGELFF.

CDR3 region: CASSEFGENEQFF. CDR3 in DNA: TGTGCCAGCAGTGAGTTCGGAGAGAATGAGCAGTTCTTC. The V gene is TRBV2, the J gene TRBJ2-1; D is ambiguous. From germline, CDR1 is SNHLY and CDR2 FYNNEI. Trimming stripped 3 bases from V and 7 bases from J, with 10 bases between. The CDR3 length is 13 residues.

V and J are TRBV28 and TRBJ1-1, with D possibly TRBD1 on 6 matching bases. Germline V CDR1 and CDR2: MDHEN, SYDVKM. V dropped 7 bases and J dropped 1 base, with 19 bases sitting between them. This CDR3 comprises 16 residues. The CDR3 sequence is CASTHPGAPGNTEAFF. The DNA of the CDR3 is TGTGCCAGCACCCACCCAGGGGCTCCTGGGAACACTGAAGCTTTCTTT.

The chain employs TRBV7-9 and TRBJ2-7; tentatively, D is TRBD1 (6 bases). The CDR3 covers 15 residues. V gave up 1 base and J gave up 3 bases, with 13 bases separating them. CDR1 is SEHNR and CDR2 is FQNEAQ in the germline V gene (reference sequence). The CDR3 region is CASSLDRDVFYEQYF. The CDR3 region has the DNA TGTGCCAGCAGCTTAGACAGGGACGTTTTCTACGAGCAGTACTTC.

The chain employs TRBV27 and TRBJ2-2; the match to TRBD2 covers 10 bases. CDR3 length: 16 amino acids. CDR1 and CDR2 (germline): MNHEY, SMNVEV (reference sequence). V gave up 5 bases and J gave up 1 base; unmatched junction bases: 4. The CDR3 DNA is TGTGCCAGCAGTCCTAGCGGGAGAGGGAACACCGGGGAGCTGTTTTTT. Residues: CASSPSGRGNTGELFF.

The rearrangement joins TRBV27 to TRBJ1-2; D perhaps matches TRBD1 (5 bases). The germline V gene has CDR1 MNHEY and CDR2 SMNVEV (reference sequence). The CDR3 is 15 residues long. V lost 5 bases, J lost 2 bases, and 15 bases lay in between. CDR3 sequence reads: CASSRYEGINYGYTF. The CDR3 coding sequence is TGTGCCAGCAGTCGTTACGAGGGGATAAACTATGGCTACACCTTC.

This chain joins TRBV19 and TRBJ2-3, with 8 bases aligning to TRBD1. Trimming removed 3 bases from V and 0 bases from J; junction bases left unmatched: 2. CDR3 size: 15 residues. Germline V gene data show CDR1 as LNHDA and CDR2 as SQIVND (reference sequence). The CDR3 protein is CASSMRTGSTDTQYF. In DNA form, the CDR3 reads TGTGCCAGTAGTATGCGGACAGGGAGCACAGATACGCAGTATTTT.